This T cell receptor (beta chain) was obtained from a study of breast tumors, draining lymph nodes, adjacent tissues. TCRdb fed the multiplex PCR reads into MiXCR, producing one record per CDR3 protein. In the table there are 17,000 or so distinct CDR3 sequences, 55% to 75% of which are singletons. CDR1 and CDR2 from the germline V gene are SNHLY and FYNNEI. V lost 4 bases to trimming and J lost 3 bases, with 8 bases between them. CDR3 length: 13 amino acids. This rearrangement joins TRBV2 to TRBJ2-3, with no clear D. The source is a female donor with breast cancer. Some clones in this sample may be carry-over from other donors' samples. Sequenced input: tumor-adjacent breast tissue. The CDR3 here is CASSVRLTDTQYF. DNA of the CDR3: TGTGCCAGCAGTGTAAGGTTGACAGATACGCAGTATTTT.